This entry lists 31 T cell receptor beta chains sequenced from one sample in a study of beta chain features in type 1 diabetes. Study-wide points: Shortening of TCRB CDR3s, moderate but significant, appeared in all four CD4+ subsets of Type 1 diabetes patients.

These receptors lack a known antigen. The investigators reverse transcribed all of the isolated RNA, so they sequenced expressed TCRB transcripts. Data came from immunoSEQ multiplex PCR; TCRdb stores just in-frame clones and leaves some out. The sample has more than 300,000 clones, roughly 9% seen once. Sequencing was performed on central memory CD4+ T cells from blood. The receptor source for this set is a man in his thirties or forties with type 1 diabetes.

The sample holds many counts of this clone. The gene calls are TRBV28 and TRBJ1-4; D uncertain. The CDR3 is 15 residues long. Germline V gene data show CDR1 as MDHEN and CDR2 as SYDVKM. V lost 3 bases to trimming and J lost 8 bases, with 16 bases between them. CDR3 in DNA: TGTGCCAGCAGTTTCCCCGGACGAATTCGGGAAAAACTGTTTTTT. Residues: CASSFPGRIREKLFF. The variable domain in full, with the rest retrieved from reference TRBV28 and TRBJ1-4, is DVKVTQSSRYLVKRTGEKVFLECVQDMDHENMFWYRQDPGLGLRLIYFSYDVKMKEKGDIPEGYSVSREKKERFSLILESASTNQTSMYLCASSFPGRIREKLFFGSGTQLSVL.

This chain uses TRBV30 with TRBJ1-2; 8 positions agree with TRBD1. There are 14 residues in the CDR3. The J segment lost 4 bases and the V segment lost 2 bases, leaving 6 bases of the junction unmatched. CDR1 and CDR2 from the germline V gene are GTSNPN and SVGIG (reference sequence). CDR3 protein: CAWSRDRSAYGYTF. The CDR3 DNA reads as TGTGCCTGGAGTCGGGACAGGTCGGCCTATGGCTACACCTTC. Based on the CDR3 plus reference TRBV30 and TRBJ1-2, the full variable domain is SQTIHQWPATLVQPVGSPLSLECTVEGTSNPNLYWYRQAAGRGLQLLFYSVGIGQISSEVPQNLSASRPQDRQFILSSKKLLLSDSGFYLCAWSRDRSAYGYTFGSGTRLTVV.

A few counts support this clone. The chain employs TRBV27 and TRBJ2-7; D is uncertain. Germline assignment: CDR1 MNHEY and CDR2 SMNVEV (reference sequence). The CDR3 spans 15 residues. Trimming pared 3 bases from V and 0 bases from J, leaving 12 bases between. CDR3 in DNA: TGTGCCAGCAGTTTTATGGGGTTAGGCTCCTACGAGCAGTACTTC. As protein: CASSFMGLGSYEQYF.

This clone has more than one count but fewer than ten. The chain carries TRBV7-2 and TRBJ1-2; D gene unclear. The germline CDR1 and CDR2 sequences are SGHTA and FQGNSA. The length of the CDR3 is 13 residues. V gave up 5 bases and J gave up 3 bases, with 10 bases separating them. The CDR3 loop reads CASSPREHYGYTF. CDR3 bases: TGTGCCAGCAGCCCAAGGGAGCACTATGGCTACACCTTC.

This clone was counted only a few times. The CDR3 DNA follows: TGTGCCAGCAGTTACCGCAGGGGGCGGACCGGGGAGCTGTTTTTT. This gives the protein CASSYRRGRTGELFF. This chain connects TRBV6-5 to TRBJ2-2, with 8 bases matching TRBD1. V lost 2 bases and J lost 5; bases outside the gene matches: 4. There are 15 residues in the CDR3. Germline V gives CDR1 MNHEY, CDR2 SVGAGI.

This clone turned up a few times. The V gene is TRBV7-2, the J gene TRBJ1-3, with a possible D match to TRBD1 (6 bases). The V end lost 6 bases, the J end lost 0 bases, and 12 bases lay between the germline ends. CDR3 length: 15 residues. The V gene's germline CDR1 is SGHTA and CDR2 FQGNSA. The CDR3: CASRTGGLSGNTIYF. For the CDR3, the DNA is TGTGCCAGCAGGACGGGGGGGCTCTCTGGAAACACCATATATTTT.

This chain links TRBV9 with TRBJ2-5, with D perhaps being TRBD1 or TRBD2 (5 bases each). This CDR3 is built from 18 residues. Germline V gene data show CDR1 as SGDLS and CDR2 as YYNGEE. Trimming removed 0 bases from V and 2 bases from J, with 20 bases in between. The CDR3 DNA reads as TGTGCCAGCAGCGTAGAGGGACCTAGGGCCCCGTGGCAAGAGACCCAGTACTTC. Translating gives CASSVEGPRAPWQETQYF.

In its sample, this clone was seen a few times. The J gene is TRBJ2-7, the V gene TRBV5-1; TRBD1 matches 7 bases. The CDR3 has 14 residues. Germline CDR1 and CDR2: SGHRS and YFSETQ. V gave up 3 bases and J gave up 5 bases; unmatched junction bases: 8. The CDR3 coding sequence is TGCGCCAGCAGCTCCTTGATAGGGGGCGACGAGCAGTACTTC. Translating it yields CASSSLIGGDEQYF. Full variable domain (outside the CDR3, taken from reference TRBV5-1 and TRBJ2-7): KAGVTQTPRYLIKTRGQQVTLSCSPISGHRSVSWYQQTPGQGLQFLFEYFSETQRNKGNFPGRFSGRQFSNSRSEMNVSTLELGDSALYLCASSSLIGGDEQYFGPGTRLTVT.

This clone was picked up a small number of times. The chain couples TRBV18 to TRBJ1-4; possible D gene TRBD1, 6 bases. This CDR3 has 15 amino acids. With 6 bases removed from V and 5 bases from J, the gap between germline ends came to 16 bases. Germline V CDR1 and CDR2: KGHSH, LQKENI. This CDR3 is CASSDGGGPNEKLFF. The CDR3, as DNA: TGTGCCAGCTCCGACGGGGGGGGCCCGAATGAAAAACTGTTTTTT.

In its sample, this clone was seen many times. The chain joins TRBV9 to TRBJ1-4; 11 bases are a match to TRBD1. This CDR3 contains 16 residues. Germline V lookup: CDR1 SGDLS, CDR2 YYNGEE. V shed 3 bases, J shed 8 bases, and the junction held 9 bases outside the gene matches. Here the CDR3 reads CASSAGPGTGGEKLFF. As DNA, the CDR3 is TGTGCCAGCAGCGCGGGCCCCGGGACAGGGGGAGAAAAACTGTTTTTT.

The V and J genes are TRBV13 and TRBJ2-3, with TRBD1 identical over 8 bases. Trimming cost V 1 base and J 2 bases; bases outside gene matches: 11. Germline loops: CDR1 PRHDT, CDR2 FYEKMQ (reference sequence). The CDR3 runs to 18 residues. The CDR3: CASSLDGVVTGDTDTQYF. The CDR3 DNA sequence: TGTGCCAGCAGCTTAGATGGGGTGGTGACAGGGGACACAGATACGCAGTATTTT. Together with reference TRBV13 and TRBJ2-3, the CDR3 gives the full variable domain: AAGVIQSPRHLIKEKRETATLKCYPIPRHDTVYWYQQGPGQDPQFLISFYEKMQSDKGSIPDRFSAQQFSDYHSELNMSSLELGDSALYFCASSLDGVVTGDTDTQYFGPGTRLTVL.

Points on this clone: The same CDR3 is also encoded by other DNA sequences in this sample. For the CDR3, the DNA is TGTGCCTGGAGTGTACGGAGCAATCAGCCCCAGCATTTT. Translated: CAWSVRSNQPQHF. This chain uses TRBV30 with TRBJ1-5; D uncertain. V lost 0 bases, J lost 1 base, and 4 bases lay in between. The germline gives CDR1 GTSNPN, CDR2 SVGIG (reference sequence). The CDR3 covers 13 residues. Filled out from reference TRBV30 and TRBJ1-5, the complete variable domain reads SQTIHQWPATLVQPVGSPLSLECTVEGTSNPNLYWYRQAAGRGLQLLFYSVGIGQISSEVPQNLSASRPQDRQFILSSKKLLLSDSGFYLCAWSVRSNQPQHFGDGTRLSIL.

This clone was detected only a few times. Here the CDR3 reads CAISDQGTSGGVKETQYF. The CDR3 DNA sequence: TGTGCCATCAGTGACCAAGGGACTAGCGGGGGGGTCAAAGAGACCCAGTACTTC. The V call is TRBV10-3, the J call TRBJ2-5; TRBD2 matches at 16 bases. Germline V gene sequence: CDR1 ENHRY, CDR2 SYGVKD. The junction had 7 bases not matched to a gene; V was cut back by 3 bases and J by 3 bases. The CDR3 is made up of 18 amino acids.

V gene TRBV9 combines with J gene TRBJ2-7; perhaps TRBD1 as D (5 bases). Trimming left V 4 bases short and J 2 bases short, with 13 bases between. CDR1 and CDR2 (germline): SGDLS, YYNGEE. The CDR3 extends over 14 amino acids. The CDR3 is CASSPRQTAYEQYF. The CDR3 region has the DNA TGTGCCAGCAGCCCCCGACAGACCGCCTACGAGCAGTACTTC.

This clone was picked up a small number of times. Other DNA variants within this sample encode the same CDR3. The V and J genes are TRBV5-1 and TRBJ1-1; possibly TRBD1 for D (6 bases). The CDR3 is made up of 14 amino acids. V was shortened by 2 bases and J by 4 bases, with 12 bases between the two germline ends. The germline V gene has CDR1 SGHRS and CDR2 YFSETQ. The DNA for the CDR3 is TGCGCCAGCAGCTTATCACAGGGTAGCACTGAAGCTTTCTTT. This encodes CASSLSQGSTEAFF.

This chain joins TRBV5-4 and TRBJ1-1; unclear D gene. The V end lost 0 bases, the J end lost 4 bases, and 7 bases lay between the germline ends. The CDR3 consists of 13 residues. Germline CDR1 is SGHNT and CDR2 is YYREEE (reference sequence). The chain's CDR3 is CASSLVPFTEAFF. For the CDR3, the DNA is TGTGCCAGCAGCTTGGTCCCTTTCACTGAAGCTTTCTTT.

This clone was detected only a few times. The rearrangement joins TRBV7-9 to TRBJ2-1, with TRBD1 matching 10 bases. The CDR3 contains 19 residues. Germline V gives CDR1 SEHNR, CDR2 FQNEAQ (reference sequence). J gave up 1 base and V 4 bases, and 13 bases lay outside the gene matches. The CDR3 DNA follows: TGTGCCAGCAGCTCGGTCGACAGGGGGCAGCGATTTTCCTACAATGAGCAGTTCTTC. It specifies CASSSVDRGQRFSYNEQFF.

The chain links TRBV28 to TRBJ2-7, with 7 nucleotides matching TRBD1. CDR1 is MDHEN and CDR2 is SYDVKM in the germline V gene. V dropped 6 bases and J dropped 3; count of bases not matched to a gene: 20. The length of the CDR3 is 18 residues. CDR3 DNA sequence: TGTGCCAGCAGCTCAATCTGGACGGGATTAGGGGGCGTCTACGAGCAGTACTTC. Protein product: CASSSIWTGLGGVYEQYF.

This clone was seen many times. The rearrangement links TRBV7-9 to TRBJ2-3, with TRBD1 matching over 8 bases. V lost 5 bases, J lost 7 bases, and 11 bases stayed unmatched. The CDR3 sequence is 15 residues long. Germline loops: CDR1 SEHNR, CDR2 FQNEAQ (reference sequence). CDR3 DNA: TGTGCCAGCAGCCCAACCGGGACAGGTCTTAATACGCAGTATTTT. As protein: CASSPTGTGLNTQYF.

In its sample, this clone was seen many times. The chain joins TRBV7-2 to TRBJ1-6; D not resolved. Germline V gene lookup returns CDR1 SGHTA and CDR2 FQGNSA. V lost 5 bases and J 9 bases, leaving 11 bases between the germline ends. The CDR3 spans 13 residues. In DNA form, the CDR3 reads TGTGCCAGCAGCCTAGACCGGAGTTCACCCCTCCACTTT. Its translation is CASSLDRSSPLHF.

This clone was recorded many times. The genes are TRBV7-9 and TRBJ2-1; no definite D call. Trimming cost V 0 bases and J 9 bases, with 21 bases left between them. Germline lookup yields CDR1 SEHNR and CDR2 FQNEAQ (reference sequence). The CDR3 totals 17 residues. CDR3 loop: CASSLALTASSQFEQFF. CDR3 bases: TGTGCCAGCAGCTTAGCGTTAACCGCGAGCTCCCAATTTGAGCAGTTCTTC.

This clone occurred a few times. In DNA, the CDR3 is TGTGCCAGCAGCCCGGGACGGATGAACACTGAAGCTTTCTTT. It codes for CASSPGRMNTEAFF. This sequence joins TRBV2 and TRBJ1-1, with D possibly TRBD1 on 5 matching bases. V shed 6 bases and J shed 0 bases, with 11 bases lying between them. The germline gives CDR1 SNHLY, CDR2 FYNNEI. The CDR3 extends over 14 amino acids.

The chain has TRBV4-3 and TRBJ2-1; the match to TRBD1 covers 8 bases. This CDR3 spans 16 amino acids. Germline loops: CDR1 LGHNA, CDR2 YSLEER. The V and J ends lost 0 bases and 5 bases, in that order; junction bases with no gene match: 6. CDR3 residues: CASSQDRTGIDNEQFF. The DNA of the CDR3 is TGCGCCAGCAGCCAAGACAGGACAGGGATCGACAATGAGCAGTTCTTC.

The rearrangement joins TRBV7-9 to TRBJ2-5, with a tentative D call TRBD2 (5 bases). V was cut by 5 bases and J by 5 bases, with 15 bases left in between. Germline assignment: CDR1 SEHNR and CDR2 FQNEAQ (reference sequence). The CDR3 runs to 14 residues. This CDR3 is CASSIGTEEETQYF. The CDR3 nucleotides are TGTGCCAGCAGCATAGGCACGGAGGAGGAGACCCAGTACTTC. The variable domain in full, completed from reference TRBV7-9 and TRBJ2-5, reads DTGVSQNPRHKITKRGQNVTFRCDPISEHNRLYWYRQTLGQGPEFLTYFQNEAQLEKSRLLSDRFSAERPKGSFSTLEIQRTEQGDSAMYLCASSIGTEEETQYFGPGTRLLVL.

Comments on this clone: This may arise from a read error, as a much more abundant clone is one base away. The chain is built from TRBV2 and TRBJ2-3, with 7 bases fitting TRBD2. Germline values: CDR1 SNHLY, CDR2 FYNNEI. J gave up 2 bases and V 6 bases, and 2 bases lay outside the gene matches. The CDR3 totals 13 residues. The CDR3: CASRRGSTDTQYF. CDR3 in DNA: TGTGCCAGCAGGCGGGGGTCCACAGATACGCAGTATTTT.

Remarks on this clone: At the DNA level, this CDR3 is encoded by other sequences in the same sample as well. This chain connects TRBV7-9 to TRBJ2-7; D possibly corresponds to TRBD2 (7 bases). CDR3 length: 15 amino acids. The germline V and J ends were trimmed by 1 base and 6 bases, with 16 bases remaining between them. Germline CDR1 is SEHNR and CDR2 is FQNEAQ (reference sequence). The CDR3 DNA is TGTGCCAGCAGCTTAGGGGGGGGGCAGGACGGCGAGCAGTACTTC. Translating gives CASSLGGGQDGEQYF. The full variable domain, in which reference TRBV7-9 and TRBJ2-7 provide the parts outside the CDR3, is DTGVSQNPRHKITKRGQNVTFRCDPISEHNRLYWYRQTLGQGPEFLTYFQNEAQLEKSRLLSDRFSAERPKGSFSTLEIQRTEQGDSAMYLCASSLGGGQDGEQYFGPGTRLTVT.

This clone was seen only a few times. J is TRBJ2-5 and V is TRBV4-1, with 8 bases lining up with TRBD1. In germline, CDR1 is MGHRA, CDR2 YSYEKL. Losses at the gene ends were 1 base for V and 2 bases for J; bases not matched to a gene: 15. The CDR3 covers 19 residues. The CDR3 nucleotides read TGCGCCAGCAGCCAAGCCAGGGGGCGCGTTGGGGGACAACAAGAGACCCAGTACTTC. Translating it yields CASSQARGRVGGQQETQYF.

This clone was seen a few times. The V and J genes are TRBV4-3 and TRBJ2-3, with TRBD1 matching 8 bases. V lost 1 base to trimming and J lost 3 bases; unmatched junction nucleotides: 6. This CDR3 region has 16 residues. CDR1 is LGHNA and CDR2 is YSLEER in the germline V gene. As DNA, the CDR3 is TGCGCCAGCAGCCAAGGGGACAGGAGGGCTACAGATACGCAGTATTTT. As protein: CASSQGDRRATDTQYF.

This clone appeared a few times. This chain connects TRBV30 to TRBJ1-1, with D unclear. The germline V and J ends were trimmed by 1 base and 1 base, with 7 bases remaining between them. Germline V lookup: CDR1 GTSNPN, CDR2 SVGIG (reference sequence). CDR3 length: 13 amino acids. CDR3 coding DNA: TGTGCCTGGAGTGGGGTGCAGAACACTGAAGCTTTCTTT. This sequence encodes CAWSGVQNTEAFF.

This clone was observed a handful of times. This chain joins TRBV11-2 and TRBJ1-1; a weak D match, TRBD1 (5 bases). Germline V lookup: CDR1 SGHAT, CDR2 FQNNGV. Trimming stripped 2 bases from V and 2 bases from J, with 9 bases between. The CDR3 totals 14 residues. CDR3 residues: CASSLFDRNTEAFF. Written as DNA, the CDR3 is TGTGCCAGCAGCTTATTTGACAGAAACACTGAAGCTTTCTTT.

At least ten counts were recorded for this clone. The rearrangement joins TRBV4-3 to TRBJ1-2; 12 nucleotides agree with TRBD1. The CDR3 loop spans 17 amino acids. Germline CDR1 LGHNA, CDR2 YSLEER. The junction had 14 bases not matched to a gene; V was cut back by 6 bases and J by 6 bases. In DNA form, the CDR3 reads TGCGCCAGCAGTTTACCCGCAAGGGACAGGGGGCTTGATGGCTACACCTTC. As protein: CASSLPARDRGLDGYTF.